The 32 T cell receptor beta chains presented below share a single source sample, sequenced in a study of early T cells in non-severe SARS-CoV-2 infection. TCRdb reanalysed the 5' RACE reads using MiXCR and keeps one entry per CDR3 protein. The sample carries 85,000 to 90,000 distinct CDR3 sequences, approximately 15% recorded once. Material for sequencing was whole blood. The receptors derive from an adult who was a healthcare worker with PCR-confirmed SARS-CoV-2 infection or an uninfected control (not recorded which).

In regard to this clonotype: This may be a read error, as it is one base from a much larger clone. V and J are TRBV12-3 or TRBV12-4 and TRBJ1-4; maybe TRBD1 (5 bases). The CDR3 has 14 residues. The CDR3 DNA reads as TGTGCCAGCTGTTTCGACAGAAGGTGGGAAAAACTGTTTTTT. Translated: CASCFDRRWEKLFF.

The V gene is TRBV6-5, the J gene TRBJ2-3; D call uncertain. This CDR3 is built from 14 residues. V was trimmed by 7 bases and J by 0 bases, leaving 11 bases between them. Germline values: CDR1 MNHEY, CDR2 SVGAGI. In DNA form, the CDR3 reads TGTGCCAGCACCCATACATCCAGCACAGATACGCAGTATTTT. This codes for CASTHTSSTDTQYF.

In this sample, this clonotype turned up a few times. The chain employs TRBV20-1 and TRBJ2-1, with D unclear. The CDR3 has 15 residues. V was pared by 1 base and J by 0 bases, with 10 bases between. Germline V gene data show CDR1 as DFQATT and CDR2 as SNEGSKA (reference sequence). The CDR3 sequence is CSARGFSYSYNEQFF. For the CDR3, the DNA is TGCAGTGCTAGAGGTTTTTCATACTCCTACAATGAGCAGTTCTTC.

This clonotype showed up just a few times. The rearrangement uses TRBV29-1 and TRBJ2-1; 8 bases are shared with TRBD1. Looked up from germline, CDR1 is SQVTM and CDR2 is ANQGSEA. V dropped 6 bases and J dropped 2; count of bases not matched to a gene: 3. The CDR3 runs 13 residues. The CDR3 sequence: CSVTGGTYNEQFF. The CDR3 DNA is TGCAGCGTAACAGGGGGTACCTACAATGAGCAGTTCTTC.

V and J are TRBV6-1 and TRBJ2-1; D is possibly TRBD1 (6 bases). The germline CDR1 and CDR2 sequences are MNHNS and SASEGT. The CDR3 extends over 15 amino acids. V was trimmed by 7 bases and J by 1 base, leaving 14 bases between them. The CDR3, as DNA: TGTGCCAGCACGGACAGTGAAAGGTCCTACAATGAGCAGTTCTTC. Its translation is CASTDSERSYNEQFF.

V usage is TRBV5-1 and J usage is TRBJ1-2; no reliable D call. Trimming shortened V by 1 base and J by 1 base, and 17 bases separated the two germline ends. This CDR3 is 17 amino acids long. Per the germline V gene, CDR1 is SGHRS and CDR2 is YFSETQ. CDR3 sequence (DNA): TGCGCCAGCAGCTTGAGACAACCGGGTAACCTTAACTATGGCTACACCTTC. Translation: CASSLRQPGNLNYGYTF.

This clonotype was seen more than once but under ten times. V is TRBV18 and J is TRBJ1-1, with unresolved D. V gave up 0 bases and J gave up 0 bases, with 11 bases separating them. CDR3 size: 16 residues. From germline, CDR1 is KGHSH and CDR2 LQKENI. The CDR3 DNA reads TGTGCCAGCTCACCACCAGACAATTCCATGAACACTGAAGCTTTCTTT. Translating it yields CASSPPDNSMNTEAFF.

The rearrangement links TRBV18 to TRBJ2-7; 9 bases align to TRBD2. In germline, CDR1 is KGHSH, CDR2 LQKENI. Unmatched junction bases numbered 15, after V lost 2 bases and J lost 7 bases. This CDR3 has 17 amino acids. This chain's CDR3 is CASSPSPPAGGPREQYF. The CDR3 coding sequence is TGTGCCAGCTCACCATCCCCCCCGGCGGGAGGGCCGCGTGAGCAGTACTTC.

This clonotype was detected only a few times. The V and J genes are TRBV7-9 and TRBJ2-1; D is perhaps TRBD1 (6 bases). CDR3 size: 15 residues. Trimming shortened V by 4 bases and J by 7 bases, and 17 bases separated the two germline ends. The germline V gene encodes CDR1 SEHNR and CDR2 FQNEAQ (reference sequence). The CDR3 sequence is CASSSTRTGLNEQFF. Written as DNA, the CDR3 is TGTGCCAGCAGCTCTACCCGTACAGGGCTAAATGAGCAGTTCTTC.

The table lists this clonotype with a few counts. The chain carries TRBV5-1 and TRBJ2-5, with D unresolved. Looked up from germline, CDR1 is SGHRS and CDR2 is YFSETQ. Trimming cost V 4 bases and J 3 bases, with 10 bases left between them. The CDR3 totals 13 residues. CDR3 in amino acids: CASSPEIEETQYF. CDR3 sequence (DNA): TGCGCCAGCAGCCCTGAGATAGAAGAGACCCAGTACTTC.

This clonotype appeared a few times. V gene TRBV10-3 combines with J gene TRBJ1-1; tentative D call: TRBD1 (6 bases). Trimming shortened V by 11 bases and J by 6 bases, and 16 bases separated the two germline ends. The germline CDR1 and CDR2 sequences are ENHRY and SYGVKD. The CDR3 consists of 12 residues. CDR3 amino acids: CAVGHPEAEAFF. CDR3 in DNA: TGTGCCGTGGGACACCCTGAGGCTGAAGCTTTCTTT.

This clonotype occurred a few times. The rearrangement links TRBV30 to TRBJ2-5; D not certain. The CDR3 runs to 12 residues. Trimming took 0 bases from V and 3 from J, leaving 5 bases between them. Germline V gene sequence: CDR1 GTSNPN, CDR2 SVGIG (reference sequence). DNA of the CDR3: TGTGCCTGGAGTGTGGTTAAAGAGACCCAGTACTTC. It translates to CAWSVVKETQYF.

This clonotype has just a few counts. The chain carries TRBV10-2 and TRBJ1-1; D gene ambiguous. Germline V gene lookup returns CDR1 WSHSY and CDR2 SAAADI. Trimming shortened V by 4 bases and J by 8 bases, and 8 bases separated the two germline ends. The CDR3 contains 11 residues. Written as DNA, the CDR3 is TGCGCCAGCAGTGCACCTGGGGAAGCTTTCTTT. The encoded protein is CASSAPGEAFF.

The rearrangement links TRBV29-1 to TRBJ2-7, with D possibly matching TRBD2 (6 bases). Germline CDR1 is SQVTM and CDR2 is ANQGSEA. Trimming left V 6 bases short and J 5 bases short, with 11 bases between. CDR3 length: 11 residues. In nucleotides, the CDR3 is TGCAGCGTCGGGGGAGCGCACGAGCAGTACTTC. Its protein is CSVGGAHEQYF.

This clonotype was seen a few times. The junction departs from germline at one end; a sequencing error may be responsible. This rearrangement joins TRBV15 to TRBJ2-3; weak D call: TRBD2 (5 bases). The CDR3 consists of 14 residues. The germline V gene encodes CDR1 LNHNV and CDR2 YYDKDF (reference sequence). CDR3 region: CATSREASTDTQYF. CDR3 sequence (DNA): TGTGCCACCAGCAGAGAGGCTAGCACCGATACGCAGTATTTT.

This clonotype was picked up a small number of times. The chain is built from TRBV7-9 and TRBJ2-3; D unresolved. The CDR3 is made up of 13 amino acids. Germline CDR1 and CDR2: SEHNR and FQNEAQ (reference sequence). The V and J ends lost 2 bases and 6 bases respectively, with 9 bases between them. In DNA form, the CDR3 reads TGTGCCAGCAGCTTACGAATTGGGGATACGCAGTATTTT. Protein product: CASSLRIGDTQYF.

In the case of this clonotype: Relative to the germline gene, one junction end is altered; a read error may explain this. The CDR3, as DNA: TGTGCCAGCAGAGACGGGACCGCCCGGGAGACCCAGAACTTC. Its translation is CASRDGTARETQNF. V is TRBV12-3 or TRBV12-4 and J is TRBJ2-5, with D maybe TRBD2 (6 bases). The CDR3 extends over 14 amino acids.

This clonotype has a handful of counts. This sequence joins TRBV20-1 and TRBJ1-1; possible D gene TRBD1, 5 bases. There are 14 residues in the CDR3. Per the germline V gene, CDR1 is DFQATT and CDR2 is SNEGSKA (reference sequence). V lost 4 bases and J 1 base, leaving 13 bases between the germline ends. The CDR3 coding sequence is TGCAGTGCTACCCGGGGGGGAGGGAACACTGAAGCTTTCTTT. Encoded protein: CSATRGGGNTEAFF.

The chain combines TRBV2 with TRBJ2-4; D is perhaps TRBD2 (5 bases). CDR3 length: 11 residues. V was cut by 4 bases and J by 11 bases, with 9 bases left in between. Germline CDR1 is SNHLY and CDR2 is FYNNEI. DNA of the CDR3: TGTGCCAGCAGTGGAGGGATGGTTCAGTACTTC. Residues: CASSGGMVQYF.

The sample holds a few counts of this clonotype. The chain links TRBV5-1 to TRBJ2-2; tentatively, D is TRBD2 (5 bases). Per the germline V gene, CDR1 is SGHRS and CDR2 is YFSETQ. Trimming took off 4 bases at V and 4 bases at J, with 11 bases between the two ends. This CDR3 region has 14 residues. CDR3 coding DNA: TGCGCCAGCAGCCCTCTAGCTAGCACCGGGGAGCTGTTTTTT. It encodes CASSPLASTGELFF.

This clonotype was found a few times. The gene calls are TRBV7-9 and TRBJ1-1, with D perhaps TRBD1 (5 bases). The CDR3 spans 15 residues. Germline-derived CDR1 and CDR2 are SEHNR and FQNEAQ (reference sequence). The ends were cut back, 1 base at V and 6 bases at J, with 15 bases in the middle. The CDR3 region is CASSLGWGAGSEAFF. The DNA for the CDR3 is TGTGCCAGCAGCTTAGGTTGGGGCGCGGGTTCTGAAGCTTTCTTT.

This clonotype was counted a few times. V usage is TRBV10-3 and J usage is TRBJ2-2; 9 nucleotides align to TRBD1. The CDR3 consists of 14 residues. Germline V CDR1 and CDR2: ENHRY, SYGVKD. V was clipped by 8 bases and J by 3 bases; unmatched bases: 4. The CDR3 region has the DNA TGTGCCATCGGACAGGGGCTCGACACCGGGGAGCTGTTTTTT. Residues: CAIGQGLDTGELFF.

This chain joins TRBV7-9 and TRBJ2-3; possible D gene TRBD1, 5 bases. Per the germline V gene, CDR1 is SEHNR and CDR2 is FQNEAQ (reference sequence). Deletions cut 1 base from V and 3 bases from J, with 8 bases between. This CDR3 contains 14 residues. The CDR3 DNA reads as TGTGCCAGCAGCTTAGGGGGCACTACAGATACGCAGTATTTT. It codes for CASSLGGTTDTQYF.

This clonotype has only a few counts. This rearrangement joins TRBV28 to TRBJ2-7; possible D gene TRBD2, 5 bases. Germline lookup yields CDR1 MDHEN and CDR2 SYDVKM. This CDR3 is 14 amino acids long. V dropped 2 bases and J dropped 2 bases, with 10 bases sitting between them. Written as DNA, the CDR3 is TGTGCCAGCAGTTTAACAGCGGAGACCTACGAGCAGTACTTC. It is translated as CASSLTAETYEQYF.

The table lists this clonotype with many counts. The J gene is TRBJ2-2, the V gene TRBV5-1; 8 bases match TRBD2. Per germline, CDR1 SGHRS and CDR2 YFSETQ. The junction had 1 base not matched to a gene; V was cut back by 1 base and J by 2 bases. The CDR3 runs 15 residues. The CDR3 DNA is TGCGCCAGCAGCTTGACTAGCGGAAACACCGGGGAGCTGTTTTTT. This encodes CASSLTSGNTGELFF. Combining the CDR3 with reference TRBV5-1 and TRBJ2-2 gives the whole variable domain KAGVTQTPRYLIKTRGQQVTLSCSPISGHRSVSWYQQTPGQGLQFLFEYFSETQRNKGNFPGRFSGRQFSNSRSEMNVSTLELGDSALYLCASSLTSGNTGELFFGEGSRLTVL.

The chain is built from TRBV11-2 and TRBJ2-7; TRBD2 matches at 16 bases. Unmatched junction bases numbered 7, after V lost 3 bases and J lost 2 bases. This CDR3 comprises 18 residues. Germline values: CDR1 SGHAT, CDR2 FQNNGV. The CDR3: CASSFSGTSGRAPYEQYF. The CDR3 coding sequence is TGTGCCAGCAGCTTCTCCGGGACTAGCGGGAGGGCCCCCTACGAGCAGTACTTC.

This clonotype has ten or more counts. CDR3 amino acids: CASSTPRDRGPGTQYF. The DNA for the CDR3 is TGTGCCAGTAGTACTCCCCGGGACAGGGGACCTGGGACCCAGTACTTC. This sequence joins TRBV19 and TRBJ2-5, with 10 bases fitting TRBD1. From germline, CDR1 is LNHDA and CDR2 SQIVND (reference sequence). Trimming at V came to 4 bases and at J to 7 bases, leaving 12 bases not matched to a gene. This CDR3 is built from 16 residues.

This clonotype was found many times. This sequence joins TRBV3-1 and TRBJ2-1; D assignment may be TRBD1 or TRBD2 (5 bases each). Trimming shortened V by 4 bases and J by 4 bases, and 20 bases separated the two germline ends. The germline gives CDR1 LGHDT, CDR2 YNNKEL (reference sequence). The CDR3 is made up of 17 amino acids. The CDR3 DNA is TGTGCCAGCAGCCGCTATGCGCCCGGGACCCTATACAATGAGCAGTTCTTC. It is translated as CASSRYAPGTLYNEQFF.

In this sample, this clonotype turned up a few times. The chain couples TRBV7-9 to TRBJ1-2; 9 bases map to TRBD1. This CDR3 is 15 amino acids long. J lost 4 bases, V lost 1 base, and 4 bases had no gene match. The V gene's germline CDR1 is SEHNR and CDR2 FQNEAQ (reference sequence). The CDR3 spells CASSLVLQGAYGYTF. CDR3 nucleotide sequence: TGTGCCAGCAGCTTAGTTCTACAGGGGGCCTATGGCTACACCTTC.

The rearrangement links TRBV12-3 or TRBV12-4 to TRBJ2-2; D is undetermined. The CDR3 is 11 amino acids. Trimming pared 10 bases from V and 6 bases from J, leaving 9 bases between. CDR3 sequence: CAILSAGELFF. The CDR3 nucleotides are TGTGCCATACTCTCCGCCGGGGAGCTGTTTTTT.

Ten or more counts support this clonotype. This chain links TRBV20-1 with TRBJ2-1; 7 bases align to TRBD2. V lost 4 bases and J lost 6; bases outside the gene matches: 12. The germline V gene has CDR1 DFQATT and CDR2 SNEGSKA (reference sequence). This CDR3 has 15 amino acids. In nucleotides, the CDR3 is TGCAGTGCTATCCCGACTAGCCTTTACTCCAATGAGCAGTTCTTC. Its protein product is CSAIPTSLYSNEQFF.

This clonotype was counted between two and nine times. CDR3: CASGFSADRRFYGYTF. In DNA, the CDR3 is TGTGCTAGTGGTTTTTCGGCGGACAGGCGCTTCTATGGCTACACCTTC. The rearrangement uses TRBV12-5 and TRBJ1-2; 7 nucleotides line up with TRBD1. Germline V lookup: CDR1 LGHNT, CDR2 FRNRAP. The CDR3 runs to 16 residues. V shed 3 bases, J shed 4 bases, and the junction held 11 bases outside the gene matches.